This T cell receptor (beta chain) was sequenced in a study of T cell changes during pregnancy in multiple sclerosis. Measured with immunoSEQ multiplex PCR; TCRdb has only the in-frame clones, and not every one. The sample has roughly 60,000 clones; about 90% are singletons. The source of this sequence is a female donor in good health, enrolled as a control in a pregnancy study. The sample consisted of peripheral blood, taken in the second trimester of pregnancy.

This chain's CDR3 is CATSRAPMSGETEAFF. The CDR3 DNA reads as TGTGCCACCAGCAGAGCCCCTATGTCGGGGGAAACTGAAGCTTTCTTT. This chain connects TRBV15 to TRBJ1-1, with D tentatively TRBD1 (5 bases). Germline CDR1 and CDR2: LNHNV and YYDKDF (reference sequence). Trimming took 1 base from V and 5 from J, leaving 17 bases between them. This CDR3 has 16 residues.